The rows below give T cell receptor beta chains drawn from one sample of a study of blood T cell repertoires in COVID-19. Here immunoSEQ multiplex PCR was the method, and the copy in TCRdb shows in-frame clones only, minus some. Of some 14,000 clones in the sample, approximately 90% were seen once. The specimen sequenced was peripheral blood. These TCRs come from a human donor with active COVID-19. The donor label of this sample is uncertain. The CDR3 runs from the conserved cysteine through the conserved F or W. D genes are given only for firm matches. The size entry is marked missing in some rows and otherwise reads once, few, many or a size class.

TGTGCCAGCAGCTCAGCTATAGGCAGGGGCTCGAACACTGAAGCTTTCTTT,CASSSAIGRGSNTEAFF,TRBV11-1,TRBJ1-1,.,.
TGCGCCAGCACCGTGGTGGGGACATCCAGTAATGAGCAGTTCTTC,CASTVVGTSSNEQFF,TRBV10-2,TRBJ2-1,.,.
TGTGCCAGCAGCGCTAGCGGCACCGGGGAGCTGTTTTTT,CASSASGTGELFF,TRBV2,TRBJ2-2,.,TRBD2
TGTGCCAGCATGGGGCAACACAGGGACGGGGATGGCTACACCTTC,CASMGQHRDGDGYTF,TRBV25-1,TRBJ1-2,once,.
TGTGCCACCAGTGGGACATTGTACAATGAGCAGTTCTTC,CATSGTLYNEQFF,TRBV24-1,TRBJ2-1,.,.
TGTGCCACCGGCCCGGCGGGGAGAGACTACAATGAGCAGTTCTTC,CATGPAGRDYNEQFF,TRBV24-1,TRBJ2-1,.,.
TGTGCCAGCAGCTTAAGGCGGAATTCACCCCTCCACTTT,CASSLRRNSPLHF,TRBV11-3,TRBJ1-6,.,.
TGTGCCAGCACTGAAGGGGGCTTGTGGAGAGTGAATTCACCCCTCCACTTT,CASTEGGLWRVNSPLHF,TRBV21-1,TRBJ1-6,.,.
TGTGCCAGCAGTTCCAGATTCATCCAAGAGACCCAGTACTTC,CASSSRFIQETQYF,TRBV6-2/TRBV6-3,TRBJ2-5,.,.
TGTGCCAGCTCACCAAGCCCCAGGCTTCCGGCTGAAGCTTTCTTT,CASSPSPRLPAEAFF,TRBV18,TRBJ1-1,.,.
TGTGCCAGCTCACCGGACACCTCTGGGGCCAACGTCCTGACTTTC,CASSPDTSGANVLTF,TRBV18,TRBJ2-6,.,.
TGTGCCAGCTTAAGACAGGGGAATAATTCACCCCTCCACTTT,CASLRQGNNSPLHF,TRBV28,TRBJ1-6,.,TRBD1
TGTGCCAGCAGCCCGGACAGGGCGGGCTACAATGAGCAGTTCTTC,CASSPDRAGYNEQFF,TRBV7-2,TRBJ2-1,once,TRBD1
TGTGCCATCCGTACGGGGACTAGCGGGAGAGGCGCCTACGAGCAGTACTTC,CAIRTGTSGRGAYEQYF,TRBV10-3,TRBJ2-7,.,TRBD2
TGTGCCAGCAGCTTAACCGGGGGGGCCGCGGATACGCAGTATTTT,CASSLTGGAADTQYF,TRBV7-3,TRBJ2-3,.,TRBD2
TGTGCCATCAGTGTCGAGCGAGATACGCAGTATTTT,CAISVERDTQYF,TRBV10-3,TRBJ2-3,once,.
TGTGCCAGCAGCTTTGTACTAGAACCCGAGCAGTACTTC,CASSFVLEPEQYF,TRBV5-6,TRBJ2-7,once,.
TGCAGTGCTAGTACCGGCGGACACCAAAAACAAGAGACCCAGTACTTC,CSASTGGHQKQETQYF,TRBV20-1,TRBJ2-5,once,.
TGTGCCACGATCCGGGACACAAGCACAGATACGCAGTATTTT,CATIRDTSTDTQYF,TRBV7-9,TRBJ2-3,.,.
TGTGCCAGTAGTATGTCGGGAGGATCCTACGAGCAGTACTTC,CASSMSGGSYEQYF,TRBV19,TRBJ2-7,.,TRBD2
TGTGCCAGTAGTGCCGCGGACAGACGCCGTAATTACGAGCAGTACTTC,CASSAADRRRNYEQYF,TRBV19,TRBJ2-7,once,.
TGCGCCAGCAGCGGTAGCACCACCGGCTCTGGAAACACCATATATTTT,CASSGSTTGSGNTIYF,TRBV5-1,TRBJ1-3,.,.
TGTGCCAGCAGCCCATCTAGCGGGGCCAATGAGCAGTTCTTC,CASSPSSGANEQFF,TRBV14,TRBJ2-1,.,TRBD2
TGTGCCAGCAGCTTAGATTGGTGGCCTCCCCCATTGAACACTGAAGCTTTCTTT,CASSLDWWPPPLNTEAFF,TRBV11-2,TRBJ1-1,.,.
TGCGCCAGCAGCCAAACAGGGGACAGGGTAGGCTTC,CASSQTGDRVGF,TRBV4-1,TRBJ2-7,.,TRBD1
TGTGCCAGCAGCTTGGTACCGGGACAGGGAACCACAGATACGCAGTATTTT,CASSLVPGQGTTDTQYF,TRBV5-6,TRBJ2-3,.,TRBD1
TGCGCCAGCTACATGGGACAGGGAAGTGAGACCCAGTACTTC,CASYMGQGSETQYF,TRBV5-1,TRBJ2-5,.,TRBD1
TGTGCCAGCAGTTACAGTACACAGGTTACCTTCTACGAGCAGTACTTC,CASSYSTQVTFYEQYF,TRBV6-5,TRBJ2-7,once,.
TGTGCCAGCACCAAGGGACAGAAGGGCTATGGCTACACCTTC,CASTKGQKGYGYTF,TRBV6-5,TRBJ1-2,.,TRBD1
TGTGCCAGCAGCCTGACCGGACAGATCAATCAGCCCCAGCATTTT,CASSLTGQINQPQHF,TRBV5-5,TRBJ1-5,.,.
TGTGCCAGCTCACACACAGGGATGAGGGACGGGGAGCTGTTTTTT,CASSHTGMRDGELFF,TRBV18,TRBJ2-2,.,.
TGTGCCAGCAGCTCGAGCCGGCCTAGCGGGAAGCAGTTCTTC,CASSSSRPSGKQFF,TRBV7-2,TRBJ2-1,few,TRBD2